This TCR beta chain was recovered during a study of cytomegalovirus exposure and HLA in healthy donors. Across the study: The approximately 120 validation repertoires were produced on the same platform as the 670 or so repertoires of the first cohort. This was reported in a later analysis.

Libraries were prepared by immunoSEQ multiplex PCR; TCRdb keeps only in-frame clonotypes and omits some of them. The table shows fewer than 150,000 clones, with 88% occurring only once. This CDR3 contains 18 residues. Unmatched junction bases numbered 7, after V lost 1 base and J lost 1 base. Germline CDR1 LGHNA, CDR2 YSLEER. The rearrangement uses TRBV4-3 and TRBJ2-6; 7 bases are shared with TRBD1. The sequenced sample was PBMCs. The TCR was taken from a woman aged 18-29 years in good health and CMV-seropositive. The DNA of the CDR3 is TGCGCCAGCAGCCAAGTCTGGGACAGTATGTCTGGGGCCAACGTCCTGACTTTC. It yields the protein CASSQVWDSMSGANVLTF.